The present T cell receptor beta chain was sequenced within a study of cytomegalovirus exposure and HLA in healthy donors. With 60 Vbeta and 13 Jbeta primers, the PCR was carried out. Sequenced by immunoSEQ multiplex PCR; TCRdb stores in-frame clones only, minus some. The sample gives under 200,000 clones, almost 85% of which show up once; 1% is in the top ten. The germline V gene encodes CDR1 SEHNR and CDR2 FQNEAQ (reference sequence). Germline trimming cut 5 bases from V and 1 base from J; bases unmatched to any gene: 10. The CDR3 runs to 16 residues. The chain uses TRBV7-9 and TRBJ2-5, with 7 positions matching TRBD2. This clonotype was obtained from a man in his thirties or forties in good health and CMV-seronegative. Source material: PBMCs. The CDR3 coding sequence is TGTGCCAGCAGCCCTAGCGGCGCAGGAGGCCAAGAGACCCAGTACTTC. Its translation is CASSPSGAGGQETQYF.